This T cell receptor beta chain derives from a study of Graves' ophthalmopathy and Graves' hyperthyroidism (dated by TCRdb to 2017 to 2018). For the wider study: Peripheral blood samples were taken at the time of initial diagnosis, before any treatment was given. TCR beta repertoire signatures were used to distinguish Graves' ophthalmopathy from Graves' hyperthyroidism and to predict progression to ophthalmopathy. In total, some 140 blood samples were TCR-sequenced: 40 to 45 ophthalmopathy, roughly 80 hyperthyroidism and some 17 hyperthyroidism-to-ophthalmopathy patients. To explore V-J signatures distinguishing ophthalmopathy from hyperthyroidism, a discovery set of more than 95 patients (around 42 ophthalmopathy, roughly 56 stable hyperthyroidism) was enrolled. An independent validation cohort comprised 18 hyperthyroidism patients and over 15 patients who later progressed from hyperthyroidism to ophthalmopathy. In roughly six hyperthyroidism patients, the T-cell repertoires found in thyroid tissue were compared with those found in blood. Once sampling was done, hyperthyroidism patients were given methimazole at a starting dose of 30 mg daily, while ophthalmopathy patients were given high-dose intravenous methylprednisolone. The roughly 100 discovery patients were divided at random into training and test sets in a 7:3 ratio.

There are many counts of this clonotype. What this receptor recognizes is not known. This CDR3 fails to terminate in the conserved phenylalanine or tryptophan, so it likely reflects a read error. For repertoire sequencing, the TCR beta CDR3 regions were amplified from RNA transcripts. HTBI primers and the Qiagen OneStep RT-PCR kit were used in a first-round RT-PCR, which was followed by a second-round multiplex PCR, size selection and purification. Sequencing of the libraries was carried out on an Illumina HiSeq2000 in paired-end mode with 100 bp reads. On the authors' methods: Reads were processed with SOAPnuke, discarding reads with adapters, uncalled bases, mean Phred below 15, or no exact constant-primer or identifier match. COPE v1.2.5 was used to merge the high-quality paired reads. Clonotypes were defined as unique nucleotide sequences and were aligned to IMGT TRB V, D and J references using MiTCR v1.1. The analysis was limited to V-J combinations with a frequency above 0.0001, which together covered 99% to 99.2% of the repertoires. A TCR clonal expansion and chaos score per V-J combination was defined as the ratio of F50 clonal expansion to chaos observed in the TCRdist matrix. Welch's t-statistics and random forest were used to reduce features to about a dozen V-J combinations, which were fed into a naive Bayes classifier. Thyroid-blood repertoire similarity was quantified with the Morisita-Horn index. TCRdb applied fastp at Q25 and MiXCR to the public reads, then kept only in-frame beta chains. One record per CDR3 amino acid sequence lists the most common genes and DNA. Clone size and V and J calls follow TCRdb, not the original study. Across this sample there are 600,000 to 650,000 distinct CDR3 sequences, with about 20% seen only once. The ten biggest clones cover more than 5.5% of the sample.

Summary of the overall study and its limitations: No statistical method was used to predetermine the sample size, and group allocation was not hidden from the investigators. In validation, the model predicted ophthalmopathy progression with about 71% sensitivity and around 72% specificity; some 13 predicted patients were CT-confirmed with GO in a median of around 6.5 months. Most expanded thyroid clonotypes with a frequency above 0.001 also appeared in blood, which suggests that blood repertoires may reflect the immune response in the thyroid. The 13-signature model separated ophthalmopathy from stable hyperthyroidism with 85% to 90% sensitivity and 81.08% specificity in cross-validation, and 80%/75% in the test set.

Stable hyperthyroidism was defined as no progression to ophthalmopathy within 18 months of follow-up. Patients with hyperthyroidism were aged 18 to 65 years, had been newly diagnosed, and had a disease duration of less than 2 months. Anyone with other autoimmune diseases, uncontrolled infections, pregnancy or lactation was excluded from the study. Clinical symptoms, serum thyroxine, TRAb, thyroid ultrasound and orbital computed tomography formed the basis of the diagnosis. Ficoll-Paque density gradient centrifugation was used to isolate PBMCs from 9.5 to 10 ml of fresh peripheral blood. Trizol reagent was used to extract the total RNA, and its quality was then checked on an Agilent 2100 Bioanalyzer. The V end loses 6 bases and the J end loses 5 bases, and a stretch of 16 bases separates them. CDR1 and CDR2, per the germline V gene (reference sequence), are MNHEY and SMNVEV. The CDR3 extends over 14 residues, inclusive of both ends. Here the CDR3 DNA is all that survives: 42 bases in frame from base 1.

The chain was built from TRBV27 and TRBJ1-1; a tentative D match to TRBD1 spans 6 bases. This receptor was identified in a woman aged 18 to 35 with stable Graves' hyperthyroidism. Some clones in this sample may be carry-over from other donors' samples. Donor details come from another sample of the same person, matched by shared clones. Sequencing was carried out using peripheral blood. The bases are TGTGCCAGCAGACTACAGGGCAGGGGAACTGAAGCTTTCCTT. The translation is CASRLQGRGTEAFL.